This T cell receptor (beta chain) was identified during a study of T cells in localized non-small cell lung cancer (dated by TCRdb to 2020 to 2022). Regarding the research as a whole: The study examined T cell repertoires in 200 to 300 patients with early-stage NSCLC and compared tumors with uninvolved tumor-adjacent lungs. The cohort consisted of roughly 240 treatment-naive NSCLC patients whose localized lung tumors had been resected. The mean age of the NSCLC patients was approximately 71 years, with about 120 men and about a hundred women. Broader findings and caveats from the paper: Of the top 100 tumor clones, a median of 57 were detected in paired uninvolved adjacent lung; some 28 were also among that lung's top 100. Longer overall survival was associated with higher blood T cell density, whereas shorter survival was associated with higher adjacent-lung clonality. Uninvolved tumor-adjacent lung showed the highest T cell clonality, higher than tumor, which suggests more focused antigenic responses in the uninvolved tumor-adjacent lung. Because the study design was exploratory, TCR variables were selected using unadjusted p-values without false-discovery rate correction. Multi-region tumor sequencing was not performed, so intratumor heterogeneity could not be excluded.

In the case of this clone: The antigen this receptor binds is unknown. Base quality data are lacking; no much larger clone is found one base away.

Taken from cysteine to phenylalanine, the CDR3 has 17 residues. Of the read, only the CDR3 DNA is kept; its 51 bases are in frame from base 1. At diagnosis, peripheral blood, uninvolved tumor-adjacent lung and tumor were collected and were preserved as a mix of fresh-frozen and FFPE material. For TCR repertoire profiling, blood samples were analyzed as peripheral blood mononuclear cells. TCR beta CDR3 regions were sequenced from DNA using the immunoSEQ Assay. Under the source paper's analysis protocol: T cell density was computed as TCR beta template counts normalized to usable DNA estimated by amplifying housekeeping genes. Richness was estimated using the preseqR package, with extrapolation to 400,000 templates for PBMC samples and to 120,000 templates for tissue samples. Clonality was taken to be one minus Pielou's evenness. To identify tissue-enriched TCRs, differential abundance testing was run on productive amino-acid clonotypes with a minimum total count of 5 and an alpha of 0.1. The Jaccard Index and the Morisita Overlap Index were used to measure repertoire overlap between compartments. GLIPH grouped TCR beta CDR3s together with public tetramer-defined viral CDR3s, and a viral motif had to include at least three viral sequences and show V-gene enrichment. TCRdb's version of the immuneACCESS table is confined to in-frame rearrangements and falls short of the full clone set. An unresolved V gene accounts for under half of the shortfall where checked; the remainder is of unknown origin. The D gene and trimming were derived from the DNA, and the V and J assignments and clone size from that table. The sample table shows 130,000 or so clones, and 89% are seen once. The ten largest clonotypes hold roughly 1.8% of the sample.

This specimen consisted of peripheral blood, obtained before any cancer treatment. The source is a female donor at least 60 years old with stage I lung adenocarcinoma. Recombination joined TRBV21-1 with TRBJ2-7; TRBD2 is taken as the D call from the table, unchecked against the DNA. TRBV21-1 is a documented pseudogene. For the CDR3, the sequence is CASSKAASGTVPREQYF. The sequence in DNA is TGTGCCAGCAGCAAAGCTGCTAGCGGGACGGTTCCCAGGGAGCAGTACTTC.